This T cell receptor beta chain originates from a study of early T cells in non-severe SARS-CoV-2 infection. About the research overall: Whole-blood bulk RNA, unsorted, was sequenced, and chains were unpaired. The study's findings and limits: Database matching using VDJdb favored anti-spike CD8 responses, with private and CD4 specificities left missing.

As to this clonotype: The antigen remains unidentified.

CDR1 and CDR2 from the germline V gene are SGHKS and YYEKEE (reference sequence). This CDR3 is 15 amino acids long. With V trimmed by 0 bases and J by 1 base, 4 bases remained unmatched. Researchers tagged individual cDNA molecules with unique molecular identifiers. TCRdb re-derived calls from the 5' RACE reads in MiXCR, one entry per CDR3 protein. The profile shows 40,000 to 45,000 distinct CDR3 sequences, roughly 11% of them singletons. Sample: whole blood. The chain has TRBV5-5 and TRBJ2-7; TRBD1 matches 7 bases. The receptor's source is an adult who was a healthcare worker with PCR-confirmed SARS-CoV-2 infection or an uninfected control (not recorded which). The CDR3 sequence: CASSLEDRWSYEQYF. The CDR3 DNA reads TGTGCCAGCAGCTTGGAGGACAGGTGGTCCTACGAGCAGTACTTC.